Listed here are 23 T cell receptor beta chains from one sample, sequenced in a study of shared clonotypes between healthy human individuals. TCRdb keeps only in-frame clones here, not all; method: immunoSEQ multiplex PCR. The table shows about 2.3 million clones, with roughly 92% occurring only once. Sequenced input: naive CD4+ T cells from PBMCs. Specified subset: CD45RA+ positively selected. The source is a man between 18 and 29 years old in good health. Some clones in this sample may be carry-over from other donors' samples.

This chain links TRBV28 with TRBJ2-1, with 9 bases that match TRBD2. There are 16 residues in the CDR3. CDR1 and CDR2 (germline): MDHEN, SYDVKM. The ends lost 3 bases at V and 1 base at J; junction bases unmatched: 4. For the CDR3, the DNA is TGTGCCAGCAGTTTCCGACTAGCGGAGTCCTACAATGAGCAGTTCTTC. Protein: CASSFRLAESYNEQFF.

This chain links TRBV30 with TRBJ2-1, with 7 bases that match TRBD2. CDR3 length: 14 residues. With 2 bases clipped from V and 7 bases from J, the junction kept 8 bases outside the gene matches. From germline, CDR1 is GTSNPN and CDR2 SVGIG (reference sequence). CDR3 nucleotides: TGTGCCTGGAGTACAGCGGGAATGGGGAATGAGCAGTTCTTC. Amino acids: CAWSTAGMGNEQFF.

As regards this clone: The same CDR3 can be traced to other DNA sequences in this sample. The CDR3 region is CASSVQGNTEAFF. The CDR3 nucleotides are TGTGCCAGTAGTGTGCAGGGGAACACTGAAGCTTTCTTT. This rearrangement joins TRBV19 to TRBJ1-1; D might be TRBD1 (5 bases). The V end lost 5 bases, the J end lost 1 base, and 8 bases lay between the germline ends. CDR3 size: 13 residues. The germline CDR1 and CDR2 sequences are LNHDA and SQIVND (reference sequence).

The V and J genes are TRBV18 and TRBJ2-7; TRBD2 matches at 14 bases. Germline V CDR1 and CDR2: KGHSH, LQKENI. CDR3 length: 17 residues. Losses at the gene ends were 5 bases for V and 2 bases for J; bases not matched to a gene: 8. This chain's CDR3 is CASSAGLAGESPYEQYF. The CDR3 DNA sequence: TGTGCCAGCTCAGCGGGACTAGCGGGAGAGTCTCCCTACGAGCAGTACTTC.

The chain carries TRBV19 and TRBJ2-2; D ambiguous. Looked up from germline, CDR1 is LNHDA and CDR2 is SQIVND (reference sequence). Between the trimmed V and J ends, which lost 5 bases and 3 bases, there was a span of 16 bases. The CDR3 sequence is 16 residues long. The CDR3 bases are TGTGCCAGTAGTCAGAGCAAATTTCAGTACACCGGGGAGCTGTTTTTT. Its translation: CASSQSKFQYTGELFF.

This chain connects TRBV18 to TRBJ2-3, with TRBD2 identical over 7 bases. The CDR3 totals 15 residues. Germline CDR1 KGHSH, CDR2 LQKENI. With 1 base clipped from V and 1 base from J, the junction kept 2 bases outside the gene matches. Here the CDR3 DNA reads TGTGCCAGCTCACCACTCGGACTAGGCACAGATACGCAGTATTTT. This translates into CASSPLGLGTDTQYF. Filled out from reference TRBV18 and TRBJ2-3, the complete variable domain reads NAGVMQNPRHLVRRRGQEARLRCSPMKGHSHVYWYRQLPEEGLKFMVYLQKENIIDESGMPKERFSAEFPKEGPSILRIQQVVRGDSAAYFCASSPLGLGTDTQYFGPGTRLTVL.

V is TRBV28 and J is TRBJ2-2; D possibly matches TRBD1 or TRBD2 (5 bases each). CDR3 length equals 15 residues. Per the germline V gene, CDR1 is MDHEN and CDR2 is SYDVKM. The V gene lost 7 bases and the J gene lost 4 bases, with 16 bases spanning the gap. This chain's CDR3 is CASTHEGHPTGELFF. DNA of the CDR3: TGTGCCAGCACCCATGAGGGGCACCCCACCGGGGAGCTGTTTTTT.

The CDR3 protein is CSVDRAYGYTF. The CDR3 region has the DNA TGCAGCGTTGACAGGGCCTATGGCTACACCTTC. This rearrangement joins TRBV29-1 to TRBJ1-2; tentatively, D is TRBD1 (5 bases). Trimming cost V 3 bases and J 4 bases, with 6 bases left between them. Germline V gene data show CDR1 as SQVTM and CDR2 as ANQGSEA. The length of the CDR3 is 11 residues.

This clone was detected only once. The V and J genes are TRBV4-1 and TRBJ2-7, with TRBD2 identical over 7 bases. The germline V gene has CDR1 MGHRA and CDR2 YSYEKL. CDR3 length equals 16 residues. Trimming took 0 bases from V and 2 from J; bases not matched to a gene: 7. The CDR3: CASSQDRIAGAYEQYF. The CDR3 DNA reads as TGCGCCAGCAGCCAAGATCGAATAGCGGGTGCCTACGAGCAGTACTTC.

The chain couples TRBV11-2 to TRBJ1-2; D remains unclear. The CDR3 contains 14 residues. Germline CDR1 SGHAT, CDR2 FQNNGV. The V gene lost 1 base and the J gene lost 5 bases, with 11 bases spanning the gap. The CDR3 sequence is CASSLGGARYGYTF. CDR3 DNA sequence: TGTGCCAGCAGCTTAGGAGGAGCTCGTTATGGCTACACCTTC.

CDR3 bases: TGTGCCACCAGCCCTACCCGAGGGAGAACTAATGAAAAACTGTTTTTT. This sequence encodes CATSPTRGRTNEKLFF. This rearrangement joins TRBV15 to TRBJ1-4; D gene uncertain. This CDR3 region has 16 residues. The V gene lost 5 bases and the J gene lost 1 base, with 14 bases spanning the gap. Per the germline V gene, CDR1 is LNHNV and CDR2 is YYDKDF (reference sequence).

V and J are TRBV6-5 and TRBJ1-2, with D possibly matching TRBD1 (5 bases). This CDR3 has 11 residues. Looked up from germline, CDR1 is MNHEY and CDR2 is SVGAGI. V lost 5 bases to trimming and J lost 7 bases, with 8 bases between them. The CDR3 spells CASSQGSGYTF. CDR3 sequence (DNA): TGTGCCAGCAGTCAGGGAAGTGGCTACACCTTC.

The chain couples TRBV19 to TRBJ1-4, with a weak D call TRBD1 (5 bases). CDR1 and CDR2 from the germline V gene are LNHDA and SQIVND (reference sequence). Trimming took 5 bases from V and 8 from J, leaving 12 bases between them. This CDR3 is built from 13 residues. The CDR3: CASSVRDHEKLFF. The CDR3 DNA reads TGTGCCAGTAGTGTCCGGGACCACGAAAAACTGTTTTTT.

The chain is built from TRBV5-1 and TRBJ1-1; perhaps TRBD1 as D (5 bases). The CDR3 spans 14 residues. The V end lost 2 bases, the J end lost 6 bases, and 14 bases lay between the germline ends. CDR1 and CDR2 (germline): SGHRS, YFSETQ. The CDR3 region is CASSLEFGAAEAFF. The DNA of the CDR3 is TGCGCCAGCAGCTTAGAGTTCGGGGCCGCTGAAGCTTTCTTT.

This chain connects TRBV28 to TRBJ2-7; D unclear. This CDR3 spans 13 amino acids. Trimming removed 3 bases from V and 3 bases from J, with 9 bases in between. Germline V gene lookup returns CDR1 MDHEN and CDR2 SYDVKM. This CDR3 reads CASSFRMFYEQYF. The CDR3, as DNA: TGTGCCAGCAGTTTTCGAATGTTCTACGAGCAGTACTTC.

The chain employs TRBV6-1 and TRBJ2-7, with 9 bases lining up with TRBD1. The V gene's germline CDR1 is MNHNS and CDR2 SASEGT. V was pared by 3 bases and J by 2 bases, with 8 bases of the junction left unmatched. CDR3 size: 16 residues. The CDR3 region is CASSETPGTGPYEQYF. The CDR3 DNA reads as TGTGCCAGCAGTGAGACACCGGGGACAGGGCCCTACGAGCAGTACTTC.

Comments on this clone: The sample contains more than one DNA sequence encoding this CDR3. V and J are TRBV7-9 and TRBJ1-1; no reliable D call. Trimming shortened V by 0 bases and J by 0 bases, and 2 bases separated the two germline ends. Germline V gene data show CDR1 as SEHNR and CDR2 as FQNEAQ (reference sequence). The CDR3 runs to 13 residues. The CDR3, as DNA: TGTGCCAGCAGCTTAGCCATGAACACTGAAGCTTTCTTT. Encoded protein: CASSLAMNTEAFF. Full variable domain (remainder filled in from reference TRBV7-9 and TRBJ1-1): DTGVSQNPRHKITKRGQNVTFRCDPISEHNRLYWYRQTLGQGPEFLTYFQNEAQLEKSRLLSDRFSAERPKGSFSTLEIQRTEQGDSAMYLCASSLAMNTEAFFGQGTRLTVV.

The CDR3 nucleotides are TGTGCCAGCTCACCTAGGACAGGGTGGGACACTGAAGCTTTCTTT. It codes for CASSPRTGWDTEAFF. The chain has TRBV18 and TRBJ1-1, with TRBD1 matching over 8 bases. V lost 3 bases to trimming and J lost 3 bases; unmatched junction nucleotides: 6. This CDR3 is 15 amino acids long. CDR1 KGHSH and CDR2 LQKENI come from the germline V gene.

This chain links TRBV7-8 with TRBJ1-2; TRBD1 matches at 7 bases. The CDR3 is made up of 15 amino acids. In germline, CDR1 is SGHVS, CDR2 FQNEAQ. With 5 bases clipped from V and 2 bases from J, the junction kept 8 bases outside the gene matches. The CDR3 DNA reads TGTGCCAGCAGCCGCGCCGCGGGACAGAACTATGGCTACACCTTC. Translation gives CASSRAAGQNYGYTF.

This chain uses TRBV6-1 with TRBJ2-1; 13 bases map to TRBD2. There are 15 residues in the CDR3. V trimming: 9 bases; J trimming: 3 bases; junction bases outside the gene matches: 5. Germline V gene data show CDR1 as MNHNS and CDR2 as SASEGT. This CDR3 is CASGLAGVGYNEQFF. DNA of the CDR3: TGTGCCAGTGGACTAGCGGGAGTAGGCTACAATGAGCAGTTCTTC.

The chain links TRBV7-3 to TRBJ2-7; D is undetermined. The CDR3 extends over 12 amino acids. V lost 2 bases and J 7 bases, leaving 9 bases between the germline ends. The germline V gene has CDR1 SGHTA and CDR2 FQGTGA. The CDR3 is CASSLRPGEQYF. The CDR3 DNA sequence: TGTGCCAGCAGCTTACGGCCTGGAGAGCAGTACTTC.

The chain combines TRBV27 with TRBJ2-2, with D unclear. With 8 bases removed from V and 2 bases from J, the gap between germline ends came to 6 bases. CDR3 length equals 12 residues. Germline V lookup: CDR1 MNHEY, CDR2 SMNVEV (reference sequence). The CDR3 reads CASLRNTGELFF. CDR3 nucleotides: TGTGCCAGCCTGAGAAACACCGGGGAGCTGTTTTTT.

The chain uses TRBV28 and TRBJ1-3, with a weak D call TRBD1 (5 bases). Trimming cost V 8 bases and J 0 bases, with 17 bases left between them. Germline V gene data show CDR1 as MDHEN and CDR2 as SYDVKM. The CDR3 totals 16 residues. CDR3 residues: CASQNSGGGSGNTIYF. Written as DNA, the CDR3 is TGTGCCAGCCAGAATTCGGGGGGAGGCTCTGGAAACACCATATATTTT.